The entry below gives a single TCR beta chain sequence along with its context. What it binds is unknown. The sample belongs to a study of T cell responses to AZD1222 COVID-19 vaccine. The method was immunoSEQ multiplex PCR; TCRdb's version includes in-frame clones alone and lacks a portion of them. The sample lists approximately 150,000 clones, around 90% occurring once. Study-wide results and caveats: Clonal diversity may have been underestimated in mostly white British donors. In all cases, repertoires were sampled only after the peak T cell response. At 160-218 and 743-854, vaccine-associated CD4 TCRs were dominant, and they spanned spike.

V shed 4 bases and J 4 bases; nucleotides not matched to a gene: 10. Germline CDR1 LGHDT, CDR2 YNNKEL (reference sequence). The CDR3 has 16 amino acids. The origin of this receptor is an adult who received the MenACWY meningococcal vaccine as a control. The input for sequencing was peripheral blood, taken 28 days after the second dose of the MenACWY control vaccine. The V and J genes are TRBV3-1 (or the pseudogene TRBV3-2) and TRBJ2-5; TRBD1 matches at 9 bases. The CDR3 DNA reads as TGTGCCAGCAGCCCCGGACAGGGGAAAGGGGCAGAGACCCAGTACTTC. This sequence encodes CASSPGQGKGAETQYF.